This T cell receptor (beta chain) derives from a study of Tregs in tolerant kidney transplant recipients. CDR3 length: 14 amino acids. Trimming pared 5 bases from V and 4 bases from J, leaving 13 bases between. The germline V gene has CDR1 LNHDA and CDR2 SQIVND (reference sequence). As regards this clone: Its antigen is as yet unknown.

Unstimulated regulatory T cells (CD4+CD25+CD127-), CD4+CD25- non-regulatory cells, CD4 and CD8 cells were FACS-sorted from thawed PBMCs. Points from the study as a whole: In tolerant patients, donor-specific Tregs outgrew total Tregs, suggesting antigen-driven expansion.

Method: immunoSEQ multiplex PCR; TCRdb's copy keeps in-frame clones and lacks some. The sample lists 75,000 to 80,000 clones; 75% to 95% were seen once. The sequencing used Tregs from blood, collected before the transplant. The sequence derives from a human donor who received a combined kidney and bone marrow transplant. This rearrangement joins TRBV19 to TRBJ2-3, with a possible D match to TRBD2 (7 bases). CDR3 loop: CASSLRGGPDTQYF. CDR3 bases: TGTGCCAGTAGTCTAAGGGGGGGCCCAGATACGCAGTATTTT. The full variable domain, in which reference TRBV19 and TRBJ2-3 provide the parts outside the CDR3, is DGGITQSPKYLFRKEGQNVTLSCEQNLNHDAMYWYRQDPGQGLRLIYYSQIVNDFQKGDIAEGYSVSREKKESFPLTVTSAQKNPTAFYLCASSLRGGPDTQYFGPGTRLTVL.